The clone carrying this TCR beta chain was seen just once. Its antigen remains unidentified. Libraries were prepared by immunoSEQ multiplex PCR; TCRdb keeps only in-frame clonotypes and omits some of them. The data contain tens of thousands of clones, approximately 85% of them singletons. The source of the sample is a study of OX40 agonist ivuxolimab in advanced cancers. Overall study: Every 2 weeks, ivuxolimab was infused into the patients intravenously at between 0.01 and 10 mg/kg.

Samples of blood were obtained at baseline, on cycle 4 day 1, and on cycle 7 day 1. Findings and caveats of the study: Circulating CD4+ and CD8+ T cells showed clonal expansion by week 6 at 0.1 to 3.0 mg/kg.

The sequence derives from an adult with an advanced solid tumor such as melanoma, head and neck, liver or kidney cancer. The sequencing here drew on CD4+ or CD8+ T cells sorted from blood, taken in a trial of the OX40 agonist ivuxolimab.

The DNA for the CDR3 is TGTGCCAGCAGCACCAGTTTTGAGTGGGAGACCCAGTACTTC. This gives the protein CASSTSFEWETQYF. The rearrangement joins TRBV9 to TRBJ2-5, with unresolved D. V was pared by 4 bases and J by 5 bases, with 15 bases between. Germline V lookup: CDR1 SGDLS, CDR2 YYNGEE. The CDR3 loop spans 14 amino acids.